This entry describes one T cell receptor (beta chain). Its antigen has not been determined. No much larger clonotype is one base removed from it; base qualities were not supplied. Receptor amplification or capture employed the immunoSEQ multiplex PCR assay. DNA from the CD4+ T cells that had been cultured and isolated underwent TCR beta CDR3 sequencing. The source study handled its data this way. Non-productive TCR sequences were discarded, and reads were trimmed to the CDR3 region, with only CDR3s of 7 or more amino acids retained. Antigen-specific clonotypes were identified using the MANAFEST web app by comparison of expansion in peptide wells against reference cultures. To be called positive, a clone needed expansion at FDR<0.05 compared with the reference and with all other wells, an odds ratio greater than 5, and a frequency greater than 0.1% in two replicate wells. Cross-reactive clonotypes were defined as significantly expanded in SARS-CoV-2 spike wells and in at least one common cold coronavirus spike condition. Using the stringdist R package, CDR3 similarity was measured by Levenshtein distance, and unrooted trees were constructed with ape in R 3.6.1. The table was pulled from immuneACCESS by TCRdb, which kept in-frame rearrangements only. Such tables lose some clones; where checked, under half of the loss comes from unresolved V genes, and the rest has no known cause. That table supplies the V and J calls and clone size; D and trimming were determined from the DNA. A total of 20,000 to 30,000 clones appear in this sample, 69% of them only once. The ten largest clones take up roughly 18% of the sample.

Reading the germline V gene (reference sequence) gives CDR1 LGHDT and CDR2 YNNKEL. The trim is 0 bases for V and 10 bases for J, with a gap of 13 bases between the germline ends. Taken from cysteine to phenylalanine, the CDR3 has 14 residues. Only the CDR3 DNA is retained, 42 bases long and in frame from the first base. This sample was taken from a study of vaccination effects on CD4 cells after COVID-19 (dated by TCRdb to between 2021 and 2023). Looking at the study overall: Each participant received two doses of an mRNA SARS-CoV-2 vaccine, either BNT162b2 or mRNA-1273. Pre-vaccine samples were drawn from a couple of convalescent patients 16 days and one week before the first dose, at 142 and 148 days after COVID-19 diagnosis. SARS-CoV-2 spike-specific CD4+ TCR repertoires from before and after mRNA vaccination were compared in COVID-19 convalescent patients and in infection-naive vaccine recipients. Cultures from other donors in the study were sequenced using the Oncomine TCR Beta short-read assay on an Illumina iSeq 100. The full study included around nine COVID-19 convalescent patients and several SARS-CoV-2-naive healthy vaccine recipients. Points the paper makes about the study in general: Both infection-induced and vaccine-induced clones contracted markedly at late post-vaccination timepoints, which is consistent with waning T cell responses. In convalescent patients, the post-vaccine spike-reactive repertoire was composed mainly of new vaccine-induced clones that were largely distinct from infection-induced clones. Limitations of the study were the small number of convalescent patients and the absence of early post-infection timepoints.

In the ViraFEST assay, PBMC were stimulated with viral peptide pools, and antigen-specific CD4+ T cell clonotypes were then identified by expansion using TCR sequencing. After approximately eleven days of culture, CD4+ T cells were isolated with the EasySep CD4+ T cell isolation kit. PCR-confirmed SARS-CoV-2 infection had occurred in convalescent patients between March and December 2020, before the Alpha, Beta and Delta variants emerged in the United States. Each well held under 2.5 million PBMC cultured in IMDM containing roughly 5.1% human AB serum, about 10 IU/ml IL-2 and gentamicin, along with 10 ug/ml peptides. Half of the culture medium was replaced with fresh IL-2-containing medium on days 3 and 7. Unless otherwise noted, each peptide stimulation condition was cultured in triplicate wells. PBMC were separated from whole blood using Ficoll-Paque Plus gradient centrifugation and were then either cryopreserved at -140C or used fresh. The spike proteins of SARS-CoV-2 and of the common cold coronaviruses HCoV-NL63, HCoV-OC43 and HCoV-229E were spanned by overlapping peptide pools. The QIAamp micro DNA kit was used to extract genomic DNA from the cultured CD4+ T cells.

The chain is encoded by TRBV3-1 (or the pseudogene TRBV3-2) joined to TRBJ2-1; confidence is insufficient to name the D gene. The sample was CD4+ T cells from PBMCs cultured with SARS-CoV-2 spike peptides, taken before COVID-19 vaccination. The sample's cell subset or site label, decoded: SARS-CoV-2 spike overlapping peptide pool stimulation. The source is a human donor who had a prior SARS-CoV-2 infection. The CDR3 loop reads CASSQEGVLGEQFF. The nucleotide sequence reads as follows: TGTGCCAGCAGCCAAGAGGGCGTATTGGGGGAGCAGTTCTTC.